Listed here is a single TCR beta chain. Its target is unknown. Preparation of the TCRbeta library involved a method that used unique molecular identifiers. TCRdb passed the PCR reads through MiXCR, listing each CDR3 protein once. Among around 190,000 distinct CDR3 sequences listed, roughly 7.1% were seen once. Germline V lookup: CDR1 MNHEY, CDR2 SVGEGT. V shed 5 bases and J shed 6 bases, with 14 bases lying between them. This CDR3 contains 14 residues. The data belong to a study of T-cell reconstitution after alpha-beta-depleted transplantation in children. Study-level points and caveats: After transplant, high TCRbeta diversity at day 60 in some patients arose from surviving recipient T cells and thymic progenitors. Expanded graft clones numbering several hundred reportedly gave rise to alpha-beta T cells about two months after transplant.

The specimen was PBMCs, collected before TCRalphabeta/CD19-depleted stem cell transplant. The gene calls are TRBV6-2 or TRBV6-3 and TRBJ2-1; TRBD1 might be the D (5 bases). The sequence was obtained from a boy younger than 10 with acute lymphoblastic leukemia, due to receive a stem cell transplant. CDR3 DNA: TGTGCCAGCAGTAGCGCTAGGGGTGTCAATGAGCAGTTCTTC. Its protein product is CASSSARGVNEQFF.